This is a list of T cell receptor beta chains from one sample in a study of graft-versus-host responses after intestinal transplantation. For these TCRs, the target antigens are not known. Here immunoSEQ multiplex PCR was the method, and the copy in TCRdb shows in-frame clones only, minus some. The sample has around 120,000 clones; approximately 90% are singletons. This sample comprised unstimulated CD4+ T cells sorted from spleen or lymph node cells, obtained before intestinal transplant. These receptors were collected from a human donor who received an intestinal transplant. CDR3s include the opening cysteine and the closing phenylalanine or tryptophan. A D gene is named only where the DNA matches it firmly. For some rows the clone size is stated as once, few or many, or as a class when expanded; others skip it.

J	V	D	size	CDR3	DNA
TRBJ1-4	TRBV28	NA	NA	CASDGAGTTNEKLFF	TGTGCCAGCGATGGAGCAGGGACAACTAATGAAAAACTGTTTTTT
TRBJ2-7	TRBV7-2	NA	NA	CASSLAAARGPYEQYF	TGTGCCAGCAGCTTAGCGGCCGCGCGGGGACCCTACGAGCAGTACTTC
TRBJ2-1	TRBV11-2	TRBD1	NA	CASSLTGHEQFF	TGTGCCAGCAGCTTGACAGGGCACGAGCAGTTCTTC
TRBJ1-1	TRBV19	NA	NA	CASIREGSMNTEAFF	TGTGCCAGTATCCGGGAGGGCTCAATGAACACTGAAGCTTTCTTT
TRBJ2-1	TRBV7-3	TRBD2	NA	CASSPLLAGGRNEQFF	TGTGCCAGCAGCCCTCTACTAGCGGGAGGTCGTAATGAGCAGTTCTTC
TRBJ1-5	TRBV28	NA	NA	CASRTPQGINQPQHF	TGTGCCAGCAGGACCCCACAGGGTATCAATCAGCCCCAGCATTTT
TRBJ1-1	TRBV5-1	TRBD1	NA	CASSWAIQGAVGTEAFF	TGCGCCAGCAGCTGGGCAATCCAGGGGGCGGTAGGCACTGAAGCTTTCTTT
TRBJ2-2	TRBV28	TRBD1	NA	CASSPGTGTPGELFF	TGTGCCAGCAGCCCCGGGACAGGGACGCCCGGGGAGCTGTTTTTT
TRBJ1-1	TRBV28	NA	NA	CASSRTGNTEAFF	TGTGCCAGCAGTAGAACAGGGAACACTGAAGCTTTCTTT
TRBJ2-1	TRBV6-1	NA	NA	CASSSGKGNEQFF	TGTGCCAGCAGTTCAGGGAAGGGGAATGAGCAGTTCTTC
TRBJ2-7	TRBV10-2	TRBD1	NA	CASRRAGGNEQYF	TGCGCCAGCCGGCGGGCAGGGGGCAACGAGCAGTACTTC
TRBJ1-2	TRBV27	NA	NA	CASSPHGNYGYTF	TGTGCCAGCAGTCCGCACGGGAACTATGGCTACACCTTC
TRBJ1-6	TRBV10-3	TRBD1	NA	CAISEAGGAGSPLHF	TGTGCCATCAGTGAAGCAGGGGGCGCCGGTTCACCCCTCCACTTT
TRBJ2-1	TRBV5-1	NA	few	CASSLGPSSYNEQFF	TGCGCCAGCAGCTTGGGGCCCAGCTCCTACAATGAGCAGTTCTTC
TRBJ2-1	TRBV2	NA	once	CASSPAQPGRGEQFF	TGTGCCAGCAGCCCCGCCCAGCCCGGTCGGGGTGAGCAGTTCTTC
TRBJ2-7	TRBV7-2	NA	NA	CASSLVSYEQYF	TGTGCCAGCAGCTTAGTATCCTACGAGCAGTACTTC
TRBJ2-5	TRBV11-2	NA	NA	CASSLLASGETQYF	TGTGCCAGCAGCTTATTAGCCTCCGGAGAGACCCAGTACTTC
TRBJ2-1	TRBV5-4	NA	NA	CASSWRDARDNEQFF	TGTGCCAGCAGCTGGAGGGACGCCCGGGACAATGAGCAGTTCTTC
TRBJ2-1	TRBV30	TRBD2	NA	CAWSAGLAAFSYNEQFF	TGTGCCTGGAGCGCCGGACTAGCGGCCTTTTCCTACAATGAGCAGTTCTTC
TRBJ2-3	TRBV5-1	TRBD1	NA	CASSFGQGRTDTQYF	TGCGCCAGCAGCTTCGGACAGGGCCGCACAGATACGCAGTATTTT
TRBJ2-7	TRBV27	TRBD1	NA	CASSWRQGLYEQYF	TGTGCCAGCAGTTGGAGACAGGGGCTCTACGAGCAGTACTTC
TRBJ2-4	TRBV2	TRBD1	NA	CASRGDRLAKNIQYF	TGTGCCAGCAGGGGGGACAGGTTAGCCAAAAACATTCAGTACTTC
TRBJ2-2	TRBV6-1	TRBD1	NA	CASSTHRGSWELFF	TGTGCCAGCAGTACTCACAGGGGAAGCTGGGAGCTGTTTTTT
TRBJ1-2	TRBV27	TRBD1	NA	CASSSLRRDRGGYTF	TGTGCCAGCAGTTCACTACGCCGGGACAGGGGGGGCTACACCTTC
TRBJ2-7	TRBV4-3	TRBD2	once	CASSQGNSGDYEQYF	TGCGCCAGCAGCCAAGGAAACAGCGGGGACTACGAGCAGTACTTC
TRBJ2-7	TRBV29-1	TRBD1	NA	CSVLQGQTYEQYF	TGCAGCGTCCTCCAGGGACAGACCTACGAGCAGTACTTC
TRBJ1-2	TRBV28	TRBD1	NA	CASSQGTDNYGYTF	TGTGCCAGCAGCCAAGGGACAGACAACTATGGCTACACCTTC
TRBJ2-7	TRBV11-2	TRBD2	NA	CASSGGLARVYEQYF	TGTGCCAGCAGCGGGGGACTAGCGCGAGTCTACGAGCAGTACTTC
TRBJ2-1	TRBV6-6	TRBD2	NA	CASTDGLADLNEQFF	TGTGCCAGCACCGATGGACTAGCGGATCTCAATGAGCAGTTCTTC
TRBJ1-5	TRBV28	TRBD1	NA	CASSSPGTVNQPQHF	TGTGCCAGCAGTTCCCCCGGGACAGTCAATCAGCCCCAGCATTTT
TRBJ1-5	TRBV19	TRBD1	NA	CASSLLQGASNQPQHF	TGTGCCAGTAGTCTGCTACAGGGGGCGAGCAATCAGCCCCAGCATTTT
TRBJ1-2	TRBV6-1	NA	NA	CASSERRGFGGYTF	TGTGCCAGCAGTGAACGGAGAGGGTTCGGAGGCTACACCTTC
TRBJ1-2	TRBV6-1	TRBD1	NA	CASFRQGVTYGYTF	TGTGCCAGCTTTCGACAGGGGGTTACCTATGGCTACACCTTC
TRBJ1-5	TRBV7-8	NA	NA	CASSLVLGSFNQPQHF	TGTGCCAGCAGCTTAGTGCTAGGCTCCTTCAATCAGCCCCAGCATTTT
TRBJ1-2	TRBV5-1	TRBD1	NA	CASSLETGDGVYGYTF	TGCGCCAGCAGCTTGGAGACAGGGGATGGGGTGTATGGCTACACCTTC
TRBJ2-3	TRBV5-4	NA	NA	CASSLDSAGSTDTQYF	TGTGCCAGCAGCTTGGATAGCGCGGGTAGCACAGATACGCAGTATTTT
TRBJ1-3	TRBV28	TRBD1	NA	CASSFTRALGQGGAGNTIYF	TGTGCCAGCAGTTTTACAAGGGCTCTCGGACAGGGGGGTGCTGGAAACACCATATATTTT
TRBJ1-2	TRBV10-3	TRBD1	once	CAISESVTGMVGYTF	TGTGCCATCAGTGAGTCGGTGACAGGGATGGTCGGCTACACCTTC
TRBJ2-4	TRBV2	NA	NA	CASSEGGLAGKNIQYF	TGTGCCAGCAGTGAAGGTGGATTAGCTGGCAAAAACATTCAGTACTTC
TRBJ2-1	TRBV9	NA	NA	CASSGRSGVYNEQFF	TGTGCCAGCAGCGGCCGTAGCGGAGTCTACAATGAGCAGTTCTTC
TRBJ2-3	TRBV19	NA	NA	CASSPQLAGTQYF	TGTGCCAGTAGTCCCCAGCTTGCGGGTACGCAGTATTTT
TRBJ1-2	TRBV7-2	TRBD1	NA	CASSFGTGANGYTF	TGTGCCAGCAGCTTCGGGACAGGGGCCAATGGCTACACCTTC
TRBJ2-3	TRBV7-2	NA	few	CASSLAQLGTDTQYF	TGTGCCAGCAGCTTAGCCCAACTTGGCACAGATACGCAGTATTTT
TRBJ2-7	TRBV7-8	TRBD2	NA	CASSLVYGAGGYEQYF	TGTGCCAGCAGCTTAGTGTATGGAGCGGGAGGCTACGAGCAGTACTTC
TRBJ1-2	TRBV4-3	NA	NA	CASSQVETANYGYTF	TGCGCCAGCAGCCAAGTCGAGACAGCTAACTATGGCTACACCTTC
TRBJ1-2	TRBV10-3	NA	NA	CAISDRGDNGYTF	TGTGCCATCAGTGATCGGGGGGATAATGGCTACACCTTC
TRBJ2-5	TRBV11-2	TRBD1	few	CASSLGGGTGGQKTQYF	TGTGCCAGCAGCTTAGGGGGCGGGACAGGCGGACAAAAGACCCAGTACTTC
TRBJ1-5	TRBV5-4	TRBD1	NA	CASSTGGGNQPQHF	TGTGCCAGCAGCACAGGGGGCGGCAATCAGCCCCAGCATTTT
TRBJ1-2	TRBV20-1	NA	once	CSALPGKSYTF	TGCAGTGCCCTTCCAGGGAAGAGCTACACCTTC
TRBJ1-1	TRBV4-1	NA	NA	CASSQERLGGTEAFF	TGCGCCAGCAGCCAAGAACGCCTCGGGGGAACTGAAGCTTTCTTT
TRBJ1-4	TRBV25-1	NA	few	CASRRGSDEKLFF	TGTGCCAGCCGCCGGGGAAGCGATGAAAAACTGTTTTTT
TRBJ1-1	TRBV25-1	NA	few	CASSDARYEGSTEAFF	TGTGCCAGCAGTGACGCCAGGTACGAGGGTAGCACTGAAGCTTTCTTT